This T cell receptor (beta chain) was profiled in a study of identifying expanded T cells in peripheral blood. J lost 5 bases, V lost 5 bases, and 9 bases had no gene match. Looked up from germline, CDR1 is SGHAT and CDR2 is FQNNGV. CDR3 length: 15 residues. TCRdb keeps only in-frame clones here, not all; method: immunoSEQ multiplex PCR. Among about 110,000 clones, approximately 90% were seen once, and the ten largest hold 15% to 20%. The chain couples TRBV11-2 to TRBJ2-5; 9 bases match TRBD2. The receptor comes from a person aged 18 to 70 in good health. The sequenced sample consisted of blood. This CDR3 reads CASSLRGGQLETQYF. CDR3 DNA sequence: TGTGCCAGCAGCCTGCGGGGGGGCCAACTGGAGACCCAGTACTTC.